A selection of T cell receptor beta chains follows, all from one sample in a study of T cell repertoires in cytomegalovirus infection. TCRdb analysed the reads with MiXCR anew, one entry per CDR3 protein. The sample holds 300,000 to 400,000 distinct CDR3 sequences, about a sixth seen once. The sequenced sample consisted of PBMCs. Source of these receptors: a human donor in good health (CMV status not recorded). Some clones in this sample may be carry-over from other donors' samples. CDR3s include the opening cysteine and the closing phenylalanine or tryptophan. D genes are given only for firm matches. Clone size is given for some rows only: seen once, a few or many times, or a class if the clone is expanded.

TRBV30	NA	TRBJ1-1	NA	TGTGCCTGGAGTGTAAAGGGAGGCCTTACGAACACTGAAGCTTTCTTT	CAWSVKGGLTNTEAFF
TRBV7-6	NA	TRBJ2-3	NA	TGTGCCAGTGCATCATCTGGCACAGATACGCAGTATTTT	CASASSGTDTQYF
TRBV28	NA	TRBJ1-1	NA	TGTGCCAGCAGTTTTGGGGACCGTCGTATCACTGAAGCTTTCTTT	CASSFGDRRITEAFF
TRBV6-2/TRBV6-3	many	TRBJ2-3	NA	TGTGCCAGCAGTTACGGCCCCCGTGGGTCTACAACAGATACGCAGTATTTT	CASSYGPRGSTTDTQYF
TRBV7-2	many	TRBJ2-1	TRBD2	TGTGCCAGCAGCCGGGAAAGCGGGGGATCCTACAATGAGCAGTTCTTC	CASSRESGGSYNEQFF
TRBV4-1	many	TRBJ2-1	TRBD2	TGCGCCAGCAGCCAAACTAGCGCCGAGCAGTTCTTC	CASSQTSAEQFF
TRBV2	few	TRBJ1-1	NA	TGTGCCAGCAGTGCCCGACCGAAACCTGCCGGTACTGAAGCTTTCTTT	CASSARPKPAGTEAFF
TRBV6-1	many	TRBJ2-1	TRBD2	TGTGCCAGCAGTCCATTGACTAGCGGTTACAATGAGCAGTTCTTC	CASSPLTSGYNEQFF
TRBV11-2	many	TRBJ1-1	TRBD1	TGTGCCAGCAGCAAAAGGACAGGGGGCACTGAAGCTTTCTTT	CASSKRTGGTEAFF
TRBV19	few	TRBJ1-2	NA	TGTGCCAGTAGTATCAGCTCAAACTATGGCTACACCTTC	CASSISSNYGYTF
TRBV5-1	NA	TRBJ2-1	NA	TGCGCCAGCAGGGGATCGACCTACAATGAGCAGTTCTTC	CASRGSTYNEQFF
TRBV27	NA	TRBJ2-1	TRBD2	TGTGCCAGCAGTTTGGGGGATAGCGGGAGAGCCTACAATGAGCAGTTCTTC	CASSLGDSGRAYNEQFF
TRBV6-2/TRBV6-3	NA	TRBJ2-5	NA	TGTGCCAGCAGCCCCGTGGGACGAGGAGAGACCCAGTACTTC	CASSPVGRGETQYF
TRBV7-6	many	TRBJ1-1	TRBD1	TGTGCCAGCAGTGACAGGGGGCTAGGTGAAGCTTTCTTT	CASSDRGLGEAFF
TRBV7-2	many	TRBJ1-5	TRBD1	TGTGCCAGCAGCTTAGCGTTGAAGGGGACAGGGCTCCCGTCGGATCAGCCCCAGCATTTT	CASSLALKGTGLPSDQPQHF
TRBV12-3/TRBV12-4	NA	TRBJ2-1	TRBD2	TGTGCCAGTACCAAAAGCGGGAGCTACAATGAGCAGTTCTTC	CASTKSGSYNEQFF
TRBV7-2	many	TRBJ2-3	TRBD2	TGTGCCAGCAGCTTAGCGTATATGCGGGAGATCCCAGATTTT	CASSLAYMREIPDF
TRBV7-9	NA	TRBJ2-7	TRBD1	TGTGCCAGCAGCAGATCCGGGACAGGGGGCTACGAGCAGTACTTC	CASSRSGTGGYEQYF
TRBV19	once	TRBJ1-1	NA	TGTGCCAGTAGTCCTACCATCTCCCGGACTGAAGCTTTCTTT	CASSPTISRTEAFF
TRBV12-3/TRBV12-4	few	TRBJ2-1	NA	TGTGCCAGCAGTTTAGGCGGGCCGCCTTCCTACAATGAGCAGTTCTTC	CASSLGGPPSYNEQFF
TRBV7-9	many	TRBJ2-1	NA	TGTGCCAGCAGGTCCGTGACGGCCAATGAGCAGTTCTTC	CASRSVTANEQFF
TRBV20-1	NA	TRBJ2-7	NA	TGCAGTGCTCCCCTTAGGAGCTCCTACGAGCAGTACTTC	CSAPLRSSYEQYF
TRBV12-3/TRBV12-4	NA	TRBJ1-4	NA	TGTGCCAGCAGTACCCGATCAGGACCCGAAAAACTGTTTTTT	CASSTRSGPEKLFF
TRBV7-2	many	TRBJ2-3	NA	TGTGCCAGCAGCTTAGCCAGCGGGTCAGATACGCAGTATTTT	CASSLASGSDTQYF
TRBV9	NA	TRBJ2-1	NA	TGTGCCAGCAGCGCCCGGGCGGTCTACAATGAGCAGTTCTTC	CASSARAVYNEQFF
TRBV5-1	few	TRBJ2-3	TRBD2	TGCGCCAGCAGCATACTAGCGGGAGTCACAGATACGCAGTATTTT	CASSILAGVTDTQYF
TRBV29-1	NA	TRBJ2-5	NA	TGCAGCGTTGTGCTCGTTGAGACCCAGTACTTC	CSVVLVETQYF
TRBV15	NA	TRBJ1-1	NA	TGTGCCACCAGCAGAGCCGGGCACTTTGAAGCTTTCTTT	CATSRAGHFEAFF
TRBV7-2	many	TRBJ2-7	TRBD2	TGTGCCAGCAGCTCTGGACTAGCGGGGGCTGGGGAGCAGTACTTC	CASSSGLAGAGEQYF